This T cell receptor beta chain was recorded in a study of blood T cell repertoires in COVID-19. Germline CDR1 is SEHNR and CDR2 is FQNEAQ (reference sequence). CDR3 length equals 16 residues. Trimming at V came to 4 bases and at J to 5 bases, leaving 14 bases not matched to a gene. Data came from immunoSEQ multiplex PCR; TCRdb stores just in-frame clones and leaves some out. Of around 430,000 clones listed, around 89% are singletons. The source of this sequence is a woman aged 45 to 65 with COVID-19, enrolled during active disease. The chain links TRBV7-9 to TRBJ2-7; 7 bases fit TRBD2. The sample taken for sequencing was peripheral blood. In nucleotides, the CDR3 is TGTGCCAGCAGCTCGGGCATGGGGAGGGGAAGGGACGAGCAGTACTTC. This gives the protein CASSSGMGRGRDEQYF.